Detailed here is one T cell receptor (beta chain). Its target is not known. The data originate from a study of shared clonotypes between healthy human individuals. Findings and caveats of the study: It was the few donors that limited the genetic and exposure-history diversity represented.

Naive CD45RA+ and memory CD45RA-negative subsets were split from CD4+ cells. The assay was immunoSEQ multiplex PCR, and TCRdb's table has in-frame clones only and misses some. The sample contains about 520,000 clones, around 95% of which appear only once. V lost 5 bases to trimming and J lost 7 bases, with 14 bases between them. This CDR3 contains 14 residues. Germline V lookup: CDR1 SGHVS, CDR2 FNYEAQ. The chain employs TRBV7-6 and TRBJ2-2; D gene uncertain. Input material: naive CD4+ T cells sorted from blood. Subset reported: CD45RA+ positively selected. The TCR originated in a woman in her 30s in good health. CDR3 sequence: CASSPYVIGGELFF. In DNA, the CDR3 is TGTGCCAGCAGCCCGTACGTCATAGGCGGGGAGCTGTTTTTT.